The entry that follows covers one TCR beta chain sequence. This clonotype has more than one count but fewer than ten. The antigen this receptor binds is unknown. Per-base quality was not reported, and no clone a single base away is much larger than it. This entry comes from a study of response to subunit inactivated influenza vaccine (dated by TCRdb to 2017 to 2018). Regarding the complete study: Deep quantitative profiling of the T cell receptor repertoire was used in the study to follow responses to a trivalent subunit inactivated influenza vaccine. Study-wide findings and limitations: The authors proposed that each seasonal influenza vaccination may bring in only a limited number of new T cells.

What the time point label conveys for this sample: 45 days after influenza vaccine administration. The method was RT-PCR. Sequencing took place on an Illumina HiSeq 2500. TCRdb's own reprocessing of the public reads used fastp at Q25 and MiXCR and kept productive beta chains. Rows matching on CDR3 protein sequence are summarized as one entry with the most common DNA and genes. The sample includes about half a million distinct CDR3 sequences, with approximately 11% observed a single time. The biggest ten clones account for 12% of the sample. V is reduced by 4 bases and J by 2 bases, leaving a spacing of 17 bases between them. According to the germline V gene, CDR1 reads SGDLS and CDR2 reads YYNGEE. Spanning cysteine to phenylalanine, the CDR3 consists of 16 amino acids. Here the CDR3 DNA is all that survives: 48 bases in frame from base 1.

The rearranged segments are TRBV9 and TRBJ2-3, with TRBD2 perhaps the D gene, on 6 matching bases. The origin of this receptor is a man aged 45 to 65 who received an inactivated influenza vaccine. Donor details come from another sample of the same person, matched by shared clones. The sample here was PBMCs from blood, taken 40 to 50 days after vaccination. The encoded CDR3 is CASSPRGSGATDTQYF. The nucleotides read TGTGCCAGCAGCCCACGGGGTAGCGGAGCCACAGATACGCAGTATTTT.